One sample yielded the 26 T cell receptor beta chains listed below, sequenced in a study of Ad26.COV2.S vaccination and SARS-CoV-2 variants. Sequencing was performed with immunoSEQ multiplex PCR; in TCRdb, only in-frame clones are kept and a portion is missing. The sample has 300,000 to 450,000 clones; just over 90% are singletons. The source was peripheral blood, collected after recovery from COVID-19. These receptors were collected from a human donor who had recovered from COVID-19.

The chain recombines TRBV5-1 with TRBJ2-3; no firm D call. V gave up 4 bases and J gave up 2 bases, with 2 bases separating them. Germline-derived CDR1 and CDR2 are SGHRS and YFSETQ. The CDR3 totals 11 residues. The CDR3 nucleotides read TGCGCCAGCAGCGACACAGATACGCAGTATTTT. This gives the protein CASSDTDTQYF.

This sequence joins TRBV10-3 and TRBJ1-4; TRBD1 aligns across 11 bases. Per the germline V gene, CDR1 is ENHRY and CDR2 is SYGVKD. V trimming: 6 bases; J trimming: 8 bases; junction bases outside the gene matches: 5. The CDR3 contains 14 residues. CDR3 nucleotide sequence: TGTGCCATCAGAGCCGGGACAGGGGGGGAAAAACTGTTTTTT. As protein: CAIRAGTGGEKLFF.

The chain carries TRBV29-1 and TRBJ2-5; D ambiguous. The CDR3 is 12 amino acids. Per the germline V gene, CDR1 is SQVTM and CDR2 is ANQGSEA. V lost 4 bases and J 0 bases, leaving 6 bases between the germline ends. This CDR3 is CSVVQYQETQYF. The CDR3 nucleotides are TGCAGCGTTGTGCAGTACCAAGAGACCCAGTACTTC.

The J gene is TRBJ2-2, the V gene TRBV5-4, with 7 nucleotides matching TRBD1. Germline trimming cut 0 bases from V and 4 bases from J; bases unmatched to any gene: 6. This CDR3 has 16 amino acids. Germline values: CDR1 SGHNT, CDR2 YYREEE (reference sequence). CDR3 coding DNA: TGTGCCAGCAGCTTGGCAGGGGGACGTATCACCGGGGAGCTGTTTTTT. Its protein is CASSLAGGRITGELFF.

The CDR3 nucleotides are TGTGCCAGCAGCTCCCCTAGCGGGAGCACAGATACGCAGTATTTT. This encodes CASSSPSGSTDTQYF. The rearrangement links TRBV13 to TRBJ2-3; 8 bases fit TRBD2. Germline CDR1 is PRHDT and CDR2 is FYEKMQ (reference sequence). This CDR3 has 15 amino acids. V lost 4 bases and J lost 0; bases outside the gene matches: 3.

The sample holds a few counts of this clone. This chain links TRBV7-9 with TRBJ2-1, with 11 bases matching TRBD2. CDR1 SEHNR and CDR2 FQNEAQ come from the germline V gene (reference sequence). The CDR3 spans 18 residues. With 10 bases clipped from V and 0 bases from J, the junction kept 14 bases outside the gene matches. CDR3 loop: CATTGSLSGGASYNEQFF. The CDR3 DNA reads as TGTGCCACAACAGGGAGCCTTAGCGGGGGGGCCTCCTACAATGAGCAGTTCTTC.

The chain uses TRBV27 and TRBJ2-5, with 9 bases fitting TRBD2. CDR1 is MNHEY and CDR2 is SMNVEV in the germline V gene (reference sequence). V lost 2 bases to trimming and J lost 3 bases; unmatched junction nucleotides: 4. This CDR3 comprises 15 residues. The CDR3 DNA sequence: TGTGCCAGCAGTTTACAACTAGCGGGTAAAGAGACCCAGTACTTC. Its translation is CASSLQLAGKETQYF.

V is TRBV25-1 and J is TRBJ2-7; 11 bases match TRBD1. The CDR3 totals 15 residues. CDR1 and CDR2 from the germline V gene are MGHDK and SYGVNS. CDR3 amino acids: CASSEDRGQRYEQYF. CDR3 coding DNA: TGTGCTTCTTCCGAGGACAGGGGGCAAAGGTACGAGCAGTACTTC.

The chain links TRBV11-2 to TRBJ2-7; D remains unclear. The CDR3 loop spans 14 amino acids. V dropped 5 bases and J dropped 1 base, with 12 bases sitting between them. Germline CDR1 and CDR2: SGHAT and FQNNGV. CDR3 region: CASSPIRYSYEQYF. CDR3 DNA: TGTGCCAGCAGCCCAATCAGGTATTCCTACGAGCAGTACTTC.

This chain connects TRBV3-1 (or the pseudogene TRBV3-2) to TRBJ1-2, with 7 bases identical to TRBD1. This CDR3 is 15 amino acids long. Germline CDR1 LGHDT, CDR2 YNNKEL (reference sequence). V lost 3 bases and J lost 8; bases outside the gene matches: 12. CDR3 sequence (DNA): TGTGCCAGCAGCCAGATACCAGGGGGTACTATAGGCTACACCTTC. It codes for CASSQIPGGTIGYTF.

The chain joins TRBV6-5 to TRBJ2-1; D possibly corresponds to TRBD2 (7 bases). This CDR3 spans 12 amino acids. Germline loops: CDR1 MNHEY, CDR2 SVGAGI. V lost 6 bases and J 9 bases, leaving 12 bases between the germline ends. CDR3 bases: TGTGCCAGCAGCTCCGGGGGGCGTGAGCAGTTCTTC. Amino acids: CASSSGGREQFF.

The chain recombines TRBV10-3 with TRBJ2-7, with TRBD2 as a possible D gene (6 bases). CDR3 size: 12 residues. In germline, CDR1 is ENHRY, CDR2 SYGVKD. The germline V and J ends were trimmed by 8 bases and 0 bases, with 8 bases remaining between them. For the CDR3, the DNA is TGTGCCATCGGGACTTTCTCCTACGAGCAGTACTTC. This sequence encodes CAIGTFSYEQYF.

The sample holds one count of this clone. The V gene is TRBV4-1, the J gene TRBJ2-6, with D perhaps matching TRBD1 (5 bases). V dropped 0 bases and J dropped 0 bases, with 6 bases sitting between them. The CDR3 runs 16 residues. Germline values: CDR1 MGHRA, CDR2 YSYEKL. CDR3 nucleotides: TGCGCCAGCAGCCAAGATCAGGGCTCTGGGGCCAACGTCCTGACTTTC. Protein product: CASSQDQGSGANVLTF.

The gene calls are TRBV5-1 and TRBJ2-2; D remains ambiguous. Deletions cut 10 bases from V and 0 bases from J, with 4 bases between. This CDR3 is 11 amino acids long. The germline V gene has CDR1 SGHRS and CDR2 YFSETQ. As DNA, the CDR3 is TGCGCCGGACCGAACACCGGGGAGCTGTTTTTT. Its translation: CAGPNTGELFF. Full variable domain (remainder filled in from reference TRBV5-1 and TRBJ2-2): KAGVTQTPRYLIKTRGQQVTLSCSPISGHRSVSWYQQTPGQGLQFLFEYFSETQRNKGNFPGRFSGRQFSNSRSEMNVSTLELGDSALYLCAGPNTGELFFGEGSRLTVL.

The J gene is TRBJ2-5, the V gene TRBV5-8, with 10 bases lining up with TRBD2. V shed 0 bases and J 2 bases; nucleotides not matched to a gene: 7. Germline lookup yields CDR1 SGHTS and CDR2 YDEGEE. This CDR3 has 17 residues. In nucleotides, the CDR3 is TGTGCCAGCAGCTTGGCACTAGCGGGAAGTTTACAAGAGACCCAGTACTTC. Protein sequence: CASSLALAGSLQETQYF.

The CDR3 is CASSHLAGNRYEQYF. As DNA, the CDR3 is TGTGCCAGCAGCCACCTAGCGGGGAACAGATATGAGCAGTACTTC. This chain connects TRBV3-1 (or the pseudogene TRBV3-2) to TRBJ2-7; 9 bases agree with TRBD2. Germline V CDR1 and CDR2: LGHDT, YNNKEL (reference sequence). This CDR3 comprises 15 residues. V lost 3 bases, J lost 7 bases, and 10 bases stayed unmatched.

This clone appeared a single time. V and J are TRBV7-9 and TRBJ2-1; D is perhaps TRBD1 (6 bases). The CDR3 is 13 residues long. Trimming took off 4 bases at V and 15 bases at J, with 19 bases between the two ends. The V gene's germline CDR1 is SEHNR and CDR2 FQNEAQ (reference sequence). This CDR3 is CASSSRTVASGFF. The CDR3 DNA follows: TGTGCCAGCAGCTCCAGGACAGTAGCGAGCGGGTTCTTC.

The chain recombines TRBV5-1 with TRBJ1-1, with D possibly being TRBD1 (6 bases). The CDR3 is made up of 15 amino acids. V lost 3 bases and J 1 base, leaving 13 bases between the germline ends. CDR1 is SGHRS and CDR2 is YFSETQ in the germline V gene. CDR3 amino acids: CASSWLTGTNTEAFF. In DNA form, the CDR3 reads TGCGCCAGCAGCTGGCTGACAGGTACGAACACTGAAGCTTTCTTT.

The chain couples TRBV13 to TRBJ2-4; possibly TRBD1 for D (6 bases). CDR3 length: 15 amino acids. CDR1 PRHDT and CDR2 FYEKMQ come from the germline V gene (reference sequence). V dropped 5 bases and J dropped 6 bases, with 17 bases sitting between them. The chain's CDR3 is CASSIQPGAANIQYF. As DNA, the CDR3 is TGTGCCAGCAGCATCCAACCAGGGGCAGCAAACATTCAGTACTTC.

The rearrangement links TRBV5-1 to TRBJ1-5; 7 bases agree with TRBD1. Unmatched junction bases numbered 13, after V lost 4 bases and J lost 0 bases. CDR3 length equals 18 residues. Germline V gene lookup returns CDR1 SGHRS and CDR2 YFSETQ. CDR3 in DNA: TGCGCCAGCAGCCTGACAGGGTGGGGGGATTATAGCAATCAGCCCCAGCATTTT. Its protein product is CASSLTGWGDYSNQPQHF.

This rearrangement joins TRBV20-1 to TRBJ2-7; 11 nucleotides match TRBD2. Germline CDR1 is DFQATT and CDR2 is SNEGSKA (reference sequence). The CDR3 is 12 residues long. V shed 5 bases, J shed 7 bases, and the junction held 4 bases outside the gene matches. CDR3 coding DNA: TGCAGTGCTGGTGGACTAGCGGGTGAGCAGTACTTC. It is translated as CSAGGLAGEQYF.

The chain has TRBV23-1 and TRBJ2-7, with TRBD1 as a possible D gene (7 bases). TRBV23-1 is an open reading frame, and its role is uncertain. V lost 6 bases and J 2 bases, leaving 23 bases between the germline ends. CDR3 length: 17 amino acids. The CDR3 DNA reads as TGCGCCAGCAGACGACAGGGAGGTAGCAGTAAAACCTACGAGCAGTACTTC. Translated: CASRRQGGSSKTYEQYF.

J is TRBJ1-5 and V is TRBV10-3; D might be TRBD1 (6 bases). Germline CDR1 reads ENHRY; CDR2 reads SYGVKD. The CDR3 runs 16 residues. The V and J ends lost 2 bases and 6 bases respectively, with 17 bases between them. The CDR3 bases are TGTGCCATCAGTGAGACGGGGGCCTCGGGTATTCAGCCCCAGCATTTT. Translating gives CAISETGASGIQPQHF.

The chain joins TRBV6-6 to TRBJ1-6; tentatively, D is TRBD1 (5 bases). The ends were cut back, 6 bases at V and 8 bases at J, with 17 bases in the middle. Germline V gene sequence: CDR1 MNHNY, CDR2 SVGAGI (reference sequence). The CDR3 loop spans 15 amino acids. The CDR3 region has the DNA TGTGCCAGCAGCCCTTCGGGGGGTCGGGATTCACCCCTCCACTTT. Translating gives CASSPSGGRDSPLHF.

This clone was picked up one time. The V gene is TRBV6-5, the J gene TRBJ2-2, with a tentative D call TRBD1 (5 bases). Germline CDR1 MNHEY, CDR2 SVGAGI. The CDR3 runs 14 residues. The V end was cut by 7 bases, the J end by 6 bases, with 15 bases between. CDR3 bases: TGTGCCAGCACCCAGGGCGAATGGGCCGGGGAGCTGTTTTTT. Translated, it gives CASTQGEWAGELFF.

CDR3 region: CASSLDRNGYTF. In nucleotides, the CDR3 is TGTGCCAGCAGCTTAGACAGGAATGGCTACACCTTC. This chain uses TRBV7-8 with TRBJ1-2; D might be TRBD1 (5 bases). Trimming pared 1 base from V and 6 bases from J, leaving 6 bases between. This CDR3 is 12 amino acids long. From germline, CDR1 is SGHVS and CDR2 FQNEAQ.